This TCR beta chain derives from a study of PD-1 blockade in classical Hodgkin lymphoma. Whole-study results and caveats: Complete responders showed a baseline diversity that resembled the diversity of newly diagnosed patients.

For this clone: The antigen remains undetermined.

The protocol was immunoSEQ multiplex PCR, while the TCRdb copy is restricted to in-frame clones and leaves out a portion. The repertoire holds about 16,000 clones, with around 82% as singletons. CDR1 is SGHRS and CDR2 is YFSETQ in the germline V gene. The CDR3 totals 16 residues. The V end was cut by 4 bases, the J end by 2 bases, with 16 bases between. The time point here: cycle 4 day 1 (C4D1), after 6 weeks of nivolumab. Every single patient, without exception, relapsed after autologous stem cell transplantation, and brentuximab vedotin exposure varied. The clonotype originates from a human donor with classical Hodgkin lymphoma. The material sequenced was peripheral blood mononuclear cells (PBMCs), taken before the fourth cycle of nivolumab. The chain carries TRBV5-1 and TRBJ1-5, with no clear D. This CDR3 is CASSAQGLGGNQPQHF. In DNA, the CDR3 is TGCGCCAGCAGCGCGCAAGGGTTAGGTGGCAATCAGCCCCAGCATTTT.